Below, 30 T cell receptor beta chains from the same sample are listed, as sequenced in a study of monozygotic twins with inflammatory bowel disease. For each CDR3 protein, TCRdb gives one entry from its re-call of the 5' RACE reads, without DNA. The table lists around 400,000 distinct CDR3 sequences. The material sequenced was blood. Source of these receptors: a human donor with ulcerative colitis or Crohn's disease, or a healthy co-twin of an affected twin (not recorded which).

The chain has TRBV28 and TRBJ2-7; the TRBD1 assignment by TCRdb is unverifiable without DNA. Germline V CDR1 and CDR2: MDHEN, SYDVKM. The CDR3 runs 15 residues. The CDR3 protein is CASRGQGLAGYEQYF.

The chain links TRBV5-4 to TRBJ2-1; TCRdb lists TRBD1, though no DNA is available to test this call. Germline CDR1 and CDR2: SGHNT and YYREEE (reference sequence). The CDR3 length is 15 residues. The CDR3 loop reads CASSQRDRNPNEQFF.

V usage is TRBV7-2 and J usage is TRBJ2-2; as DNA is missing, the TRBD2 call by TCRdb cannot be tested. From germline, CDR1 is SGHTA and CDR2 FQGNSA. This CDR3 comprises 13 residues. Here the CDR3 reads CASSPQTGPPVFF.

The chain joins TRBV7-2 to TRBJ1-4; the D gene TCRdb calls, TRBD1, cannot be checked with no DNA. The CDR3 consists of 14 residues. CDR1 and CDR2 from the germline V gene are SGHTA and FQGNSA. The CDR3 spells CASSLGTQREKLFF.

The chain links TRBV19 to TRBJ1-1; TCRdb names TRBD1, which stays unverified in the absence of DNA. CDR3 length equals 14 residues. In germline, CDR1 is LNHDA, CDR2 SQIVND (reference sequence). CDR3 in amino acids: CASIRTAMNTEAFF.

V usage is TRBV9 and J usage is TRBJ2-1; the TRBD2 assignment by TCRdb is unverifiable without DNA. The germline V gene encodes CDR1 SGDLS and CDR2 YYNGEE. This CDR3 contains 21 residues. CDR3 loop: CASSVGPPSGRTRSSYNEQFF.

The genes are TRBV7-6 and TRBJ2-2. There are 17 residues in the CDR3. Germline assignment: CDR1 SGHVS and CDR2 FNYEAQ. CDR3 in amino acids: CASSFLGVAANTGELFF.

This sequence joins TRBV5-1 and TRBJ1-3. The germline CDR1 and CDR2 sequences are SGHRS and YFSETQ. This CDR3 region has 15 residues. CDR3 sequence: CASSIGGEAGNTIYF.

The chain uses TRBV20-1 and TRBJ1-1. Germline CDR1 DFQATT, CDR2 SNEGSKA (reference sequence). The CDR3 loop spans 13 amino acids. CDR3 protein: CSAVARRNTEAFF.

The chain links TRBV5-1 to TRBJ2-1; TCRdb selects TRBD2, and the lack of DNA leaves this call unchecked. Germline V lookup: CDR1 SGHRS, CDR2 YFSETQ. The CDR3 is 14 amino acids. CDR3 loop: CASSGGLAGVEQFF.

The chain uses TRBV10-3 and TRBJ2-7; TCRdb lists TRBD2, though no DNA is available to test this call. Germline V gene sequence: CDR1 ENHRY, CDR2 SYGVKD. This CDR3 comprises 14 residues. The CDR3 sequence is CAIRGLADSYEQYF.

CDR3 loop: CASSWRVQPEAFF. The genes are TRBV7-2 and TRBJ1-1. CDR1 and CDR2 from the germline V gene are SGHTA and FQGNSA. The CDR3 has 13 residues.

CDR3 residues: CASRGQGGSYSPLHF. This chain uses TRBV6-1 with TRBJ1-6; TCRdb's D gene call, TRBD1, goes unchecked for lack of DNA. The CDR3 covers 15 residues. Germline CDR1 is MNHNS and CDR2 is SASEGT.

This chain links TRBV20-1 with TRBJ1-4; TCRdb outputs TRBD1, but without DNA this stays unchecked. The CDR3 is 13 residues long. Per germline, CDR1 DFQATT and CDR2 SNEGSKA (reference sequence). CDR3 region: CSASGRGNEKLFF.

This CDR3 reads CASSQGMRTGKGYTF. The gene calls are TRBV18 and TRBJ1-2; TCRdb names TRBD1, which stays unverified in the absence of DNA. This CDR3 comprises 15 residues. Germline CDR1 and CDR2: KGHSH and LQKENI.

The chain employs TRBV20-1 and TRBJ1-1; TCRdb picks TRBD1, but there is no DNA to check that call. The CDR3 contains 14 residues. Germline V CDR1 and CDR2: DFQATT, SNEGSKA (reference sequence). CDR3: CSARGDLRGTEAFF.

The V call is TRBV20-1, the J call TRBJ2-1; TCRdb names TRBD1, which stays unverified in the absence of DNA. From germline, CDR1 is DFQATT and CDR2 SNEGSKA (reference sequence). CDR3 size: 15 residues. CDR3 sequence reads: CSAREGRDRYNEQFF.

The genes are TRBV5-5 and TRBJ2-7; checking the TCRdb D call of TRBD2 is not possible without DNA. Germline CDR1 is SGHKS and CDR2 is YYEKEE (reference sequence). The CDR3 has 14 amino acids. The CDR3 here is CASTAGGGGREQYF.

CDR3 sequence reads: CASDSRGREKLFF. The chain carries TRBV6-6 and TRBJ1-4. CDR1 MNHNY and CDR2 SVGAGI come from the germline V gene (reference sequence). The CDR3 has 13 amino acids.

The chain carries TRBV18 and TRBJ2-2. CDR1 is KGHSH and CDR2 is LQKENI in the germline V gene. CDR3 size: 14 residues. CDR3 protein: CASSPLKNTGELFF.

CDR3: CASSPRTSGASYEQYF. The genes are TRBV5-4 and TRBJ2-7; TCRdb lists TRBD2, though no DNA is available to test this call. The CDR3 loop spans 16 amino acids. Germline-derived CDR1 and CDR2 are SGHNT and YYREEE (reference sequence).

This chain connects TRBV6-1 to TRBJ2-3; the D call from TCRdb, TRBD1, cannot be confirmed without DNA. CDR1 MNHNS and CDR2 SASEGT come from the germline V gene. The CDR3 is 15 residues long. The CDR3 reads CASSADRPIHGTQYF.

The rearrangement joins TRBV28 to TRBJ1-2; TCRdb reports TRBD1, a call that lacks DNA to check it against. The length of the CDR3 is 16 residues. In germline, CDR1 is MDHEN, CDR2 SYDVKM. The CDR3 sequence: CASSPIPGSANYGYTF.

The genes are TRBV4-1 and TRBJ2-5. The CDR3 consists of 14 residues. CDR1 and CDR2 (germline): MGHRA, YSYEKL. The CDR3 here is CASSQGPDEETQYF.

The gene calls are TRBV12-3 or TRBV12-4 and TRBJ1-1; there is no DNA to check the TCRdb D call of TRBD1. CDR3 length equals 15 residues. The CDR3 sequence is CASSFNRGVNTEAFF.

The gene calls are TRBV7-2 and TRBJ1-5. Germline V gene sequence: CDR1 SGHTA, CDR2 FQGNSA. The CDR3 loop spans 15 amino acids. This CDR3 is CASSLFGYSNQPQHF.

The chain has TRBV2 and TRBJ2-1; there is no DNA to check the TCRdb D call of TRBD2. This CDR3 comprises 13 residues. Germline CDR1 SNHLY, CDR2 FYNNEI. The CDR3 region is CASSGLAYNEQFF.

The chain uses TRBV5-1 and TRBJ2-1; the D call of TRBD1 rests on TCRdb alone, since no DNA is present to check it. In germline, CDR1 is SGHRS, CDR2 YFSETQ. This CDR3 is built from 13 residues. CDR3 sequence reads: CASSGRTGNEQFF.

The V gene is TRBV2, the J gene TRBJ2-7; the TCRdb D gene call, TRBD1, has no DNA to confirm it. The CDR3 is 14 residues long. The germline V gene encodes CDR1 SNHLY and CDR2 FYNNEI. CDR3 sequence reads: CASITPMSSYEQYF.

This rearrangement joins TRBV5-4 to TRBJ2-1; TCRdb gives TRBD1 as the D gene, but with no DNA this cannot be confirmed. CDR3 length: 14 amino acids. Looked up from germline, CDR1 is SGHNT and CDR2 is YYREEE (reference sequence). CDR3 in amino acids: CASSFGKAYNEQFF. Full variable domain (remainder filled in from reference TRBV5-4 and TRBJ2-1): ETGVTQSPTHLIKTRGQQVTLRCSSQSGHNTVSWYQQALGQGPQFIFQYYREEENGRGNFPPRFSGLQFPNYSSELNVNALELDDSALYLCASSFGKAYNEQFFGPGTRLTVL.